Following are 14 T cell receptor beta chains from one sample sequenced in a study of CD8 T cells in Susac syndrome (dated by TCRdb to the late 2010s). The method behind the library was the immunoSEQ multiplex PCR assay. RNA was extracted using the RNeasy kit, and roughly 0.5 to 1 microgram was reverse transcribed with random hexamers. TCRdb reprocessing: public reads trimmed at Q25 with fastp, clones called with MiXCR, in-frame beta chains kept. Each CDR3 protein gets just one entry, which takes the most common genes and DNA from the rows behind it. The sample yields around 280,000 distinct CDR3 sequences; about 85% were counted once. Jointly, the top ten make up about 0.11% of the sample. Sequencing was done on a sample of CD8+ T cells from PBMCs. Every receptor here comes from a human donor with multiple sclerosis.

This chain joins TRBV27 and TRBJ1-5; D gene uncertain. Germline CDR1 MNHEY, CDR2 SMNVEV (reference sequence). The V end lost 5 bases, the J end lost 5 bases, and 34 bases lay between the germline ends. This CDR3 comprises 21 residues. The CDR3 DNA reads TGTGCCAGCAGTGGCTTTCCTCCGGGCCCCGAAAGTCTGGGTCTAGATCAGCCCCAGCATTTT. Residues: CASSGFPPGPESLGLDQPQHF.

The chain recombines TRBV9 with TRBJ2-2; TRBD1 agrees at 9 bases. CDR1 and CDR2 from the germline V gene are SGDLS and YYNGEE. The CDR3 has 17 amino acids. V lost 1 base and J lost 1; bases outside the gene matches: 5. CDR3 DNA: TGTGCCAGCAGCGTACCTCGACAGGGGGTGAACACCGGGGAGCTGTTTTTT. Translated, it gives CASSVPRQGVNTGELFF.

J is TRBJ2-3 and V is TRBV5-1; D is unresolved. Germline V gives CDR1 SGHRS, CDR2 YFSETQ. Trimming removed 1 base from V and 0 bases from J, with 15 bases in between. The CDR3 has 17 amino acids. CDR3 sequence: CASSLYQVKASTDTQYF. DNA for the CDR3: TGCGCCAGCAGCTTGTATCAGGTGAAGGCCAGCACAGATACGCAGTATTTT.

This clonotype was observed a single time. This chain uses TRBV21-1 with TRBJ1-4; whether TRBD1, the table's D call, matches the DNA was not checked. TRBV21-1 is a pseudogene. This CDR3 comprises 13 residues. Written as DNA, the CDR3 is TGTGCCAGCAGCAGGGGCAGGGGGGAAAAACTGTTTTTT. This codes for CASSRGRGEKLFF.

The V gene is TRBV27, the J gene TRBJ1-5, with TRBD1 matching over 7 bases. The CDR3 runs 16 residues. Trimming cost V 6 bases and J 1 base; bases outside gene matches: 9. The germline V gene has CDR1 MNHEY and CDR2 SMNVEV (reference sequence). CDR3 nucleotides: TGTGCCAGCAGGGAATTGACAGGGCTGAGCAATCAGCCCCAGCATTTT. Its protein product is CASRELTGLSNQPQHF.

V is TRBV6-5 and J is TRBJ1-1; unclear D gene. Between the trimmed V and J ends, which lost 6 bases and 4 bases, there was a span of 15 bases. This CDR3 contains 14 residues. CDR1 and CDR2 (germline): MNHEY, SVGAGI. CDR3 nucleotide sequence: TGTGCCAGCAGCGGAGCCGGGTCCGCCACTGAAGCTTTCTTT. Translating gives CASSGAGSATEAFF.

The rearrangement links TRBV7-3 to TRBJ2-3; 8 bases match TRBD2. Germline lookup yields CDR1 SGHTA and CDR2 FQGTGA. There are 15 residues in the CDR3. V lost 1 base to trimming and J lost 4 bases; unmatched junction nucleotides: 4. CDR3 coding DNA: TGTGCCAGCAGCTTAATGGCGGGAGGAGCAGATACGCAGTATTTT. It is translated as CASSLMAGGADTQYF.

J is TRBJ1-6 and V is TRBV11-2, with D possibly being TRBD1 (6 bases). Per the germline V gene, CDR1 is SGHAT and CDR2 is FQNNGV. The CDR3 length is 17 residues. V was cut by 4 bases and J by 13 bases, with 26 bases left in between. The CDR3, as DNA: TGTGCCAGCAGCTGGTTCAACTCACCGGGGGCTACGGCGCCCCTCCACTTT. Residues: CASSWFNSPGATAPLHF.

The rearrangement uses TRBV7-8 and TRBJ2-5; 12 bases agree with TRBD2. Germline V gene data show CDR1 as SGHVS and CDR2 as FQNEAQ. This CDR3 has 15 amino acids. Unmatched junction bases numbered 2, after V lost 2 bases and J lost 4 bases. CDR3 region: CASSLRTSGIETQYF. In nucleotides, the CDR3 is TGTGCCAGCAGCTTAAGGACTAGCGGGATAGAGACCCAGTACTTC.

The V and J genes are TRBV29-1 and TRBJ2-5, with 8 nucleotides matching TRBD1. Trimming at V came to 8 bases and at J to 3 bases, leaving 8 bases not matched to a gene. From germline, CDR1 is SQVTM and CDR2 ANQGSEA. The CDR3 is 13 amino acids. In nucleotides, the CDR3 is TGCAGCTTAAGGACAGGGATGAAAGAGACCCAGTACTTC. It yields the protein CSLRTGMKETQYF.

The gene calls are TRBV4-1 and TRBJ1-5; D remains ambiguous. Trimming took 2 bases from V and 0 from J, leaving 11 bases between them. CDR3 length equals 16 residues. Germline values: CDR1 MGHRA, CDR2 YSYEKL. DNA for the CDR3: TGCGCCAGCAGCCAATCGGAATACCCTAGCAATCAGCCCCAGCATTTT. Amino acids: CASSQSEYPSNQPQHF.

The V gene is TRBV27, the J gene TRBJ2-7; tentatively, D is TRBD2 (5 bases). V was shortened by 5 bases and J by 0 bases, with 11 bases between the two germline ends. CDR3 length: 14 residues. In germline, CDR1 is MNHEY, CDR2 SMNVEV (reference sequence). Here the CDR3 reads CASSDLAFSYEQYF. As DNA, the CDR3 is TGTGCCAGCAGTGACCTAGCTTTCTCCTACGAGCAGTACTTC.

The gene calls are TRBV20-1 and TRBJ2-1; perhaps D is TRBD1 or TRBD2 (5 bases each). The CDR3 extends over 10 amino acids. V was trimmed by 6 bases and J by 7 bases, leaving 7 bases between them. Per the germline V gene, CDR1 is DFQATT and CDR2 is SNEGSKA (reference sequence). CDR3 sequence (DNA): TGCAGTGCGGGGGTTAATGAGCAGTTCTTC. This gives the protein CSAGVNEQFF.

The CDR3 DNA is TGTGCCAGCAGCGCCCCGGACAGGAGTCTCAATGGCTACACCTTC. This codes for CASSAPDRSLNGYTF. The J gene is TRBJ1-2, the V gene TRBV9; 7 bases fit TRBD1. Germline lookup yields CDR1 SGDLS and CDR2 YYNGEE. This CDR3 is built from 15 residues. V lost 3 bases and J lost 6; bases outside the gene matches: 11.